The 20 T cell receptor beta chains below all came from one sample that was sequenced in a study of radiotherapy plus CTLA-4 blockade in lung cancer. Sequenced by immunoSEQ multiplex PCR; TCRdb stores in-frame clones only, minus some. This sample has just over 60,000 clones, with approximately 75% found just once. The sequences come from peripheral blood, collected from a patient treated with radiotherapy plus ipilimumab. The receptor source for this set is a human donor with non-small cell lung cancer who had a complete response to radiotherapy plus ipilimumab.

The V and J genes are TRBV7-9 and TRBJ2-5; 8 bases match TRBD2. V gave up 1 base and J gave up 2 bases; unmatched junction bases: 9. The CDR3 contains 17 residues. Germline-derived CDR1 and CDR2 are SEHNR and FQNEAQ (reference sequence). This chain's CDR3 is CASSLDWSGSDQETQYF. The CDR3 nucleotides are TGTGCCAGCAGCTTAGATTGGAGCGGGAGTGATCAAGAGACCCAGTACTTC.

V usage is TRBV30 and J usage is TRBJ2-1, with 8 nucleotides matching TRBD2. Trimming cost V 5 bases and J 7 bases; bases outside gene matches: 4. The CDR3 consists of 12 residues. Germline CDR1 is GTSNPN and CDR2 is SVGIG (reference sequence). The CDR3 sequence is CAWQRESNEQFF. DNA for the CDR3: TGTGCCTGGCAGCGGGAGTCGAATGAGCAGTTCTTC.

V gene TRBV2 combines with J gene TRBJ2-5, with 12 bases matching TRBD2. CDR1 and CDR2 (germline): SNHLY, FYNNEI. The CDR3 runs 15 residues. Germline trimming cut 3 bases from V and 5 bases from J; bases unmatched to any gene: 4. In DNA, the CDR3 is TGTGCCAGCAGTGAGTCTAGCGGGGGGGCCGAGACCCAGTACTTC. Translation: CASSESSGGAETQYF.

The chain couples TRBV4-2 to TRBJ2-3, with 7 bases lining up with TRBD2. The CDR3 sequence is 13 residues long. The J segment lost 5 bases and the V segment lost 2 bases, leaving 1 base of the junction unmatched. CDR1 and CDR2 from the germline V gene are LGHNA and YNFKEQ. In nucleotides, the CDR3 is TGTGCCAGCAGCCAAACGGGGGGAGATACGCAGTATTTT. This gives the protein CASSQTGGDTQYF.

A word on this clone: One end of the junction varies from germline; a read error may be responsible. The chain links TRBV19 to TRBJ2-3; D is possibly TRBD1 (6 bases). The CDR3 consists of 13 residues. Germline lookup yields CDR1 LNHDA and CDR2 SQIVND (reference sequence). The CDR3 loop reads CASRIGGTDTQYF. In DNA, the CDR3 is TGTGCCAGTAGAATAGGGGGAACAGATACGCAGTATTTT.

This chain uses TRBV18 with TRBJ2-1; D remains unclear. Germline values: CDR1 KGHSH, CDR2 LQKENI. The V gene lost 3 bases and the J gene lost 2 bases, with 11 bases spanning the gap. This CDR3 region has 15 residues. The CDR3 is CASSPPSTPYNEQFF. The CDR3 region has the DNA TGTGCCAGCTCACCGCCCAGCACACCCTACAATGAGCAGTTCTTC.

CDR3 loop: CASLIGTGVGETQYF. For the CDR3, the DNA is TGCGCCAGCCTAATAGGGACAGGGGTTGGAGAGACCCAGTACTTC. This rearrangement joins TRBV5-1 to TRBJ2-5; 10 bases fit TRBD1. CDR1 is SGHRS and CDR2 is YFSETQ in the germline V gene. The CDR3 is 15 residues long. J lost 4 bases, V lost 7 bases, and 10 bases had no gene match.

This clone was detected only once. The rearrangement links TRBV7-8 to TRBJ1-2, with 7 bases aligning to TRBD1. Trimming cost V 4 bases and J 6 bases; bases outside gene matches: 14. The CDR3 runs 16 residues. Germline V CDR1 and CDR2: SGHVS, FQNEAQ. The CDR3: CASSWVGRGLRNGYTF. The CDR3 DNA is TGTGCCAGCAGCTGGGTCGGGAGGGGGCTAAGGAATGGCTACACCTTC.

V usage is TRBV6-5 and J usage is TRBJ2-6, with TRBD1 matching over 10 bases. Germline V CDR1 and CDR2: MNHEY, SVGAGI. Losses at the gene ends were 6 bases for V and 2 bases for J; bases not matched to a gene: 1. The CDR3 contains 15 residues. The CDR3 here is CASRTGGTGANVLTF. CDR3 coding DNA: TGTGCCAGCAGGACAGGGGGCACTGGGGCCAACGTCCTGACTTTC.

The chain couples TRBV5-1 to TRBJ2-1, with 11 nucleotides matching TRBD2. The junction had 6 bases not matched to a gene; V was cut back by 3 bases and J by 7 bases. Germline CDR1 SGHRS, CDR2 YFSETQ. The CDR3 loop spans 15 amino acids. In nucleotides, the CDR3 is TGCGCCAGCAGCTCTAGCGGGAGGTCTTCTAATGAGCAGTTCTTC. It encodes CASSSSGRSSNEQFF. Combining the CDR3 with reference TRBV5-1 and TRBJ2-1 gives the whole variable domain KAGVTQTPRYLIKTRGQQVTLSCSPISGHRSVSWYQQTPGQGLQFLFEYFSETQRNKGNFPGRFSGRQFSNSRSEMNVSTLELGDSALYLCASSSSGRSSNEQFFGPGTRLTVL.

The chain is built from TRBV5-8 and TRBJ2-1; 11 bases map to TRBD2. V lost 0 bases and J lost 5; bases outside the gene matches: 16. The CDR3 contains 20 residues. The germline V gene has CDR1 SGHTS and CDR2 YDEGEE. The CDR3 reads CASSLAWGLAADYTNNEQFF. The CDR3 coding sequence is TGTGCCAGCAGCTTGGCCTGGGGACTAGCGGCGGACTACACAAACAATGAGCAGTTCTTC.

V gene TRBV2 combines with J gene TRBJ2-7; 7 nucleotides agree with TRBD1. Germline V gene lookup returns CDR1 SNHLY and CDR2 FYNNEI. J was trimmed by 1 base and V by 4 bases; bases with no gene match: 7. The CDR3 contains 15 residues. DNA of the CDR3: TGTGCCAGCAGTGCCGACAGGGTAGGGTCCTACGAGCAGTACTTC. Encoded protein: CASSADRVGSYEQYF. The entire variable domain, with the rest obtained from reference TRBV2 and TRBJ2-7, is as follows: EPEVTQTPSHQVTQMGQEVILRCVPISNHLYFYWYRQILGQKVEFLVSFYNNEISEKSEIFDDQFSVERPDGSNFTLKIRSTKLEDSAMYFCASSADRVGSYEQYFGPGTRLTVT.

The chain is built from TRBV6-1 and TRBJ1-5; a weak D match, TRBD1 (5 bases). Germline V gene sequence: CDR1 MNHNS, CDR2 SASEGT. CDR3 length: 15 residues. The germline V and J ends were trimmed by 6 bases and 0 bases, with 12 bases remaining between them. DNA for the CDR3: TGTGCCAGCAGACCCGCGGGGGATAGCAATCAGCCCCAGCATTTT. This codes for CASRPAGDSNQPQHF.

This chain uses TRBV5-1 with TRBJ1-1; TRBD1 matches at 7 bases. V was pared by 1 base and J by 6 bases, with 9 bases of the junction left unmatched. CDR1 and CDR2 from the germline V gene are SGHRS and YFSETQ. The CDR3 sequence is 15 residues long. CDR3 sequence: CASSLFRTGDSEAFF. In DNA, the CDR3 is TGCGCCAGCAGCTTGTTCCGGACAGGTGATTCTGAAGCTTTCTTT.

This clone has only one observation. The chain has TRBV6-5 and TRBJ2-3, with TRBD1 matching 8 bases. Germline lookup yields CDR1 MNHEY and CDR2 SVGAGI. This CDR3 has 15 amino acids. V was clipped by 8 bases and J by 1 base; unmatched bases: 8. CDR3 in DNA: TGTGCCAGCGCCCTCAGGGGGCCGGGCACAGATACGCAGTATTTT. As protein: CASALRGPGTDTQYF.

The CDR3 DNA sequence: TGCGCCAGCAGCCGAGGGGCATCCAAAAACATTCAGTACTTC. It is translated as CASSRGASKNIQYF. V usage is TRBV10-1 and J usage is TRBJ2-4; D is perhaps TRBD1 or TRBD2 (5 bases each). V lost 6 bases and J lost 2, with 11 bases in between. In germline, CDR1 is WNHNN, CDR2 SYGVQD (reference sequence). This CDR3 is 14 amino acids long.

The chain joins TRBV7-8 to TRBJ2-2; 9 bases align to TRBD1. Germline V gene lookup returns CDR1 SGHVS and CDR2 FQNEAQ. V gave up 5 bases and J gave up 7 bases; unmatched junction bases: 5. This CDR3 has 14 residues. CDR3 region: CASSKDRGNGELFF. In DNA, the CDR3 is TGTGCCAGCAGCAAGGACAGGGGCAACGGGGAGCTGTTTTTT.

The chain has TRBV7-2 and TRBJ2-6; D might be TRBD2 (6 bases). The CDR3 is made up of 17 amino acids. Germline CDR1 is SGHTA and CDR2 is FQGNSA. Trimming took off 8 bases at V and 0 bases at J, with 17 bases between the two ends. This chain's CDR3 is CASSEQGGRSGANVLTF. In DNA form, the CDR3 reads TGTGCCAGCTCAGAGCAGGGAGGCCGCTCTGGGGCCAACGTCCTGACTTTC.

The V call is TRBV29-1, the J call TRBJ1-1, with D unclear. Germline values: CDR1 SQVTM, CDR2 ANQGSEA. The CDR3 is 11 residues long. V was cut by 4 bases and J by 5 bases, with 8 bases left in between. Here the CDR3 reads CSVVGGTEAFF. DNA of the CDR3: TGCAGCGTTGTTGGAGGGACTGAAGCTTTCTTT.

V gene TRBV13 combines with J gene TRBJ1-3; the D is unclear. CDR3 length equals 16 residues. From germline, CDR1 is PRHDT and CDR2 FYEKMQ (reference sequence). V lost 1 base to trimming and J lost 0 bases, with 10 bases between them. The CDR3 nucleotides read TGTGCCAGCAGCTTAGTCCACTCCGGCTCTGGAAACACCATATATTTT. It specifies CASSLVHSGSGNTIYF.